This T cell receptor (beta chain) came from a study of blood T cell repertoires in COVID-19. This CDR3 comprises 13 residues. V was shortened by 4 bases and J by 5 bases, with 7 bases between the two germline ends. Germline loops: CDR1 SGHRS, CDR2 YFSETQ. Libraries were prepared by immunoSEQ multiplex PCR; TCRdb keeps only in-frame clonotypes and omits some of them. The data show tens of thousands of clones, around 86% seen once. Followed longitudinally, the Seattle patients had been enrolled during active infection. This TCR was recovered from a woman aged 80 or older with COVID-19, enrolled during active disease. Sequencing was performed on peripheral blood. The chain recombines TRBV5-1 with TRBJ1-6; perhaps TRBD1 as D (5 bases). The CDR3 here is CASSGTDNSPLHF. As DNA, the CDR3 is TGCGCCAGCAGCGGGACTGATAATTCACCCCTCCACTTT.